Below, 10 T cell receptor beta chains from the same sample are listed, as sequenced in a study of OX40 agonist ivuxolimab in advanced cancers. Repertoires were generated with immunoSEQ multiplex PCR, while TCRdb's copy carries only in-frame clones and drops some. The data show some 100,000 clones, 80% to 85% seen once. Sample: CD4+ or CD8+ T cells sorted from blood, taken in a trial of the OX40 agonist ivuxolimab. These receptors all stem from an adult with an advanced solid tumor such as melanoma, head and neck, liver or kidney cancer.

CDR3 loop: CASSLEAGSNEQFF. CDR3 sequence (DNA): TGTGCCAGCAGCTTAGAAGCGGGGTCGAATGAGCAGTTCTTC. The rearrangement joins TRBV7-6 to TRBJ2-1; 7 bases line up with TRBD2. The CDR3 is 14 amino acids. CDR1 SGHVS and CDR2 FNYEAQ come from the germline V gene. The trim removed 1 base at V and 7 bases at J, leaving 4 bases unmatched.

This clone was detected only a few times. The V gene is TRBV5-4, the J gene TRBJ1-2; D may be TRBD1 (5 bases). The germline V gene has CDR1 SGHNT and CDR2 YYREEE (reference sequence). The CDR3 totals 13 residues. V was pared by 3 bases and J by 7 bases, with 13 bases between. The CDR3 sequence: CASSSQLGGGYTF. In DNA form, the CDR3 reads TGTGCCAGCAGCTCCCAATTGGGGGGTGGCTACACCTTC. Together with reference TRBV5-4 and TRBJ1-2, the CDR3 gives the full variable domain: ETGVTQSPTHLIKTRGQQVTLRCSSQSGHNTVSWYQQALGQGPQFIFQYYREEENGRGNFPPRFSGLQFPNYSSELNVNALELDDSALYLCASSSQLGGGYTFGSGTRLTVV.

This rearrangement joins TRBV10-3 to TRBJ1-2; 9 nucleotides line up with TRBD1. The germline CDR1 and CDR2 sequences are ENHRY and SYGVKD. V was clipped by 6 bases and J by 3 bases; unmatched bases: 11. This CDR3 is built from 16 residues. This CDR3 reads CAISEGRRQGDYGYTF. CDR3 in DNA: TGTGCCATCAGCGAGGGGCGTAGACAGGGGGACTATGGCTACACCTTC.

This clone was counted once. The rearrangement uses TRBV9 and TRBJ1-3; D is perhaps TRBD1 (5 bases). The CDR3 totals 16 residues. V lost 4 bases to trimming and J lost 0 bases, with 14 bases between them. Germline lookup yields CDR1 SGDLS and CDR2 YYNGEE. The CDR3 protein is CASSLDVQASGNTIYF. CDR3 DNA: TGTGCCAGCAGCCTAGACGTACAGGCCTCTGGAAACACCATATATTTT.

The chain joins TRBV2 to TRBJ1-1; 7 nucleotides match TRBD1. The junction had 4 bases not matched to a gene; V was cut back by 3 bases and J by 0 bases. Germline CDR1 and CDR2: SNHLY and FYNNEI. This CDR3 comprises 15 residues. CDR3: CASSDRGVMNTEAFF. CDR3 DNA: TGTGCCAGCAGTGACAGGGGGGTCATGAACACTGAAGCTTTCTTT.

The CDR3 nucleotides are TGTGCCAGCAGGCCAGGACAGAATAATTCACCCCTCCACTTT. It translates to CASRPGQNNSPLHF. The V and J genes are TRBV5-4 and TRBJ1-6; the D gene is possibly TRBD1 (6 bases). Looked up from germline, CDR1 is SGHNT and CDR2 is YYREEE (reference sequence). This CDR3 contains 14 residues. V lost 5 bases and J 5 bases, leaving 11 bases between the germline ends.

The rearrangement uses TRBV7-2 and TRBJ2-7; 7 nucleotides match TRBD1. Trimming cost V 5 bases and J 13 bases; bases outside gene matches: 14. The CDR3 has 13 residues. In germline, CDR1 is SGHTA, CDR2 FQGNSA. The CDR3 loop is CASSPQGDSGKYF. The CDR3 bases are TGTGCCAGCAGCCCTCAGGGGGACAGCGGTAAATACTTC.

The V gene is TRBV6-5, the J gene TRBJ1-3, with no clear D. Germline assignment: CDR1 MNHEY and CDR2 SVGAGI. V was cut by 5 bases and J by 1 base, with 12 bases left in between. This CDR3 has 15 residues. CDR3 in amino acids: CASSVGGVSGNTIYF. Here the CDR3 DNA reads TGTGCCAGCAGTGTGGGCGGAGTTTCTGGAAACACCATATATTTT.

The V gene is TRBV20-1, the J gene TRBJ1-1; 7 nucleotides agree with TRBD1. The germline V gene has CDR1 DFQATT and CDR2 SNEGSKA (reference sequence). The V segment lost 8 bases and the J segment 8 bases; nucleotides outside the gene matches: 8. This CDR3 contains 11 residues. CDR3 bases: TGCAGTACAGGGGTTGGCGGCGAAGCTTTCTTT. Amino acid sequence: CSTGVGGEAFF.

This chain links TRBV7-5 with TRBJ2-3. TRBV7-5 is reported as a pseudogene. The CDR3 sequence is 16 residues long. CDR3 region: CVRSLVPYPSTDTQYF. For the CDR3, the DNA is TGTGTCAGAAGCTTAGTTCCGTATCCAAGCACAGATACGCAGTATTTT.